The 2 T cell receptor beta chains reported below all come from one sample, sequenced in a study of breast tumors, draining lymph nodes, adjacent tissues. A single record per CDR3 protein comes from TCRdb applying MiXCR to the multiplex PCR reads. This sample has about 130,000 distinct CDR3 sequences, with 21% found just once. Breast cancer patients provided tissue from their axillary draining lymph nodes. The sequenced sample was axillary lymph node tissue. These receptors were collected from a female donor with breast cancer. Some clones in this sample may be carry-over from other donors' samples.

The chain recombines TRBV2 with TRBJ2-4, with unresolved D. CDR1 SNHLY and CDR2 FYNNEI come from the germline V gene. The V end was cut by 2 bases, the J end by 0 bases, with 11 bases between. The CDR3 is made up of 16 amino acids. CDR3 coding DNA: TGTGCCAGCAGTGAATACGCAGGTCTAGCCAAAAACATTCAGTACTTC. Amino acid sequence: CASSEYAGLAKNIQYF.

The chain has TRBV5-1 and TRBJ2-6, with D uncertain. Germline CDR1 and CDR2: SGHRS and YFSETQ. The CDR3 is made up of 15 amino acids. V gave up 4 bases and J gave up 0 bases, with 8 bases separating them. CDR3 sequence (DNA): TGCGCCAGCAGCCCTGTCTCCTCTGGGGCCAACGTCCTGACTTTC. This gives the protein CASSPVSSGANVLTF.